These 7 T cell receptor beta chains were sequenced from one sample in a study of vaccination and CD4 T cells after COVID-19. Cultured CD4+ T-cell DNA underwent Oncomine TCR Beta short-read sequencing. TCRdb re-called the PCR reads with MiXCR, one entry per CDR3 protein. In the table there are 20,000 or so distinct CDR3 sequences, over 55% of which are singletons. Documented treatment: approximately 9-day PBMC culture with coronavirus spike peptide pools or control peptides (ViraFEST assay). The antigens these receptors bind are not known. Sequencing used CD4+ T cells from blood, cultured in vitro, obtained after SARS-CoV-2 vaccination. These TCRs come from a human donor who had recovered from COVID-19.

The V and J genes are TRBV19 and TRBJ1-2, with D perhaps matching TRBD1 (5 bases). The germline V gene has CDR1 LNHDA and CDR2 SQIVND (reference sequence). The CDR3 consists of 14 residues. V was clipped by 3 bases and J by 1 base, with 9 bases between them. The CDR3, as DNA: TGTGCCAGTAGTATTGGGCAGGGTAACTATGGCTACACCTTC. It encodes CASSIGQGNYGYTF.

The chain uses TRBV7-8 and TRBJ2-7, with 9 bases lining up with TRBD1. In germline, CDR1 is SGHVS, CDR2 FQNEAQ. V lost 0 bases and J lost 7; bases outside the gene matches: 4. The CDR3 has 14 amino acids. The CDR3 DNA is TGTGCCAGCAGCTTAGCTGGGACAGGGTTTGAGCAGTACTTC. It encodes CASSLAGTGFEQYF.

The genes are TRBV6-2 or TRBV6-3 and TRBJ1-2; the match to TRBD1 covers 7 bases. V shed 4 bases and J 1 base; nucleotides not matched to a gene: 6. Germline CDR1 is MNHEY and CDR2 is SVGEGT. CDR3 length: 15 amino acids. The CDR3 DNA reads TGTGCCAGCAGTTCCGTGGGACAGAGTAACTATGGCTACACCTTC. Protein product: CASSSVGQSNYGYTF.

V usage is TRBV11-2 and J usage is TRBJ1-1, with D tentatively TRBD1 (6 bases). CDR1 and CDR2 (germline): SGHAT, FQNNGV. There are 14 residues in the CDR3. Trimming stripped 5 bases from V and 1 base from J, with 11 bases between. As DNA, the CDR3 is TGTGCCAGCAGCGCTGGGACAAGGAACACTGAAGCTTTCTTT. Amino acids: CASSAGTRNTEAFF.

V and J are TRBV25-1 and TRBJ1-1; D ambiguous. CDR3 length equals 13 residues. From germline, CDR1 is MGHDK and CDR2 SYGVNS. Between the trimmed V and J ends, which lost 6 bases and 1 base, there was a span of 9 bases. For the CDR3, the DNA is TGTGCCAGCAGAGGACGGTCGAACACTGAAGCTTTCTTT. This codes for CASRGRSNTEAFF.

This rearrangement joins TRBV28 to TRBJ1-6; 10 nucleotides align to TRBD1. After removal of 5 bases from V and 9 bases from J, the junction contained 7 bases not matched to a gene. Germline loops: CDR1 MDHEN, CDR2 SYDVKM. The CDR3 totals 15 residues. The CDR3 DNA follows: TGTGCCAGCAGTCCTCGGACAGGGGGAGCTTCACCCCTCCACTTT. Its protein is CASSPRTGGASPLHF.

V gene TRBV7-8 combines with J gene TRBJ1-6; no firm D call. This CDR3 spans 16 amino acids. Germline-derived CDR1 and CDR2 are SGHVS and FQNEAQ. Trimming cost V 1 base and J 6 bases, with 13 bases left between them. In DNA, the CDR3 is TGTGCCAGCAGCTTAGTTCCCGCCAGGAGTAATTCACCCCTCCACTTT. Translating it yields CASSLVPARSNSPLHF.